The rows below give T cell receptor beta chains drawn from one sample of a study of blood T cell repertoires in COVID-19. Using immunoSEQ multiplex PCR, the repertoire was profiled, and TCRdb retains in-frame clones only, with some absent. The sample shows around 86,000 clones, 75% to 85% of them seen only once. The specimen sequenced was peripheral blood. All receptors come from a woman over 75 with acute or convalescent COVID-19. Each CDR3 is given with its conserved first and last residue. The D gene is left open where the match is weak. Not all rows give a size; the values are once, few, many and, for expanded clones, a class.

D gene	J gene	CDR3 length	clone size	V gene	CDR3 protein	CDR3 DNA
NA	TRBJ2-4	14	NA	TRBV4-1	CASSQEGGANIQYF	TGCGCCAGCAGCCAAGAGGGGGGGGCGAACATTCAGTACTTC
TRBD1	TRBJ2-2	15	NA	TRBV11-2	CASSWGDRNPGELFF	TGTGCCAGCAGCTGGGGGGACAGGAATCCCGGGGAGCTGTTTTTT
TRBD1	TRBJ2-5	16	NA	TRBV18	CASSPTLDRGQETQYF	TGTGCCAGCTCACCAACCTTGGACAGGGGACAAGAGACCCAGTACTTC
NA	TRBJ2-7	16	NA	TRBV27	CASRQEKNLPSHEQYF	TGTGCCAGCCGACAGGAGAAAAATCTCCCTAGCCACGAGCAGTACTTC
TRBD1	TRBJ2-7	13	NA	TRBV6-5	CASRFDRGYEQYF	TGTGCCAGCAGATTCGACAGGGGATACGAGCAGTACTTC
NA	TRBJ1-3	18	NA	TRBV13	CASSLAPLVGAPGNTIYF	TGTGCCAGCAGCTTAGCCCCTTTGGTGGGGGCGCCTGGAAACACCATATATTTT
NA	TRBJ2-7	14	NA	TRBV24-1	CATSDSRQASEQYF	TGTGCCACCAGTGATTCGAGACAGGCTTCGGAGCAGTACTTC
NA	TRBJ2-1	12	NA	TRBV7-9	CASSLPGTLGFF	TGTGCCAGCAGCTTACCCGGGACTTTGGGGTTCTTC
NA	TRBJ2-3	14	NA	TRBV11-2	CASSLQGFVNTQYF	TGTGCCAGCAGCTTGCAGGGATTCGTTAATACGCAGTATTTT
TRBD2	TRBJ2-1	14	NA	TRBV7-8	CASGTGTSLNEQFF	TGTGCCAGCGGAACCGGGACTAGTTTAAATGAGCAGTTCTTC
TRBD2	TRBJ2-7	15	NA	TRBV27	CASSATSGQTYEQYF	TGTGCCAGCAGTGCGACTAGCGGCCAAACCTACGAGCAGTACTTC
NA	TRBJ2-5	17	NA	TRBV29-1	CSVYTRGYWRTQETQYF	TGCAGCGTTTATACCCGAGGGTATTGGCGGACCCAAGAGACCCAGTACTTC
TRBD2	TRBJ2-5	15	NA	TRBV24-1	CATSDQGLAQETQYF	TGTGCCACCAGTGACCAGGGACTAGCCCAAGAGACCCAGTACTTC
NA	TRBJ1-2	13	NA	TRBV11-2	CASSPGRGYGYTF	TGTGCCAGCAGCCCGGGCAGGGGATATGGCTACACCTTC
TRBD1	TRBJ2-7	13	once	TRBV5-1	CASSSTGEVEQYF	TGCGCCAGCAGCTCGACAGGGGAAGTCGAGCAGTACTTC
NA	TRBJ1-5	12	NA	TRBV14	CASSQGGLPQHF	TGTGCCAGCAGCCAAGGAGGACTGCCCCAGCATTTT
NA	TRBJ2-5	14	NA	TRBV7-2	CASSLGLPWETQYF	TGTGCCAGCAGCTTAGGGCTCCCTTGGGAGACCCAGTACTTC
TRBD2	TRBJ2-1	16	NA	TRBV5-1	CASSPLTSGINNEQFF	TGCGCCAGCAGCCCGCTGACTAGCGGGATAAATAATGAGCAGTTCTTC
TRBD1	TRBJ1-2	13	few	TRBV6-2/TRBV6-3	CASSTRDSYGYTF	TGTGCCAGCAGTACCCGGGACAGCTATGGCTACACCTTC
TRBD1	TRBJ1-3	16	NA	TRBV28	CAGGGGQGNSGNTIYF	TGTGCCGGCGGTGGGGGACAGGGTAACTCTGGAAACACCATATATTTT
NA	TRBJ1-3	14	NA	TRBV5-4	CASSSRDSGNTIYF	TGTGCCAGCAGCTCGCGGGATTCCGGAAACACCATATATTTT
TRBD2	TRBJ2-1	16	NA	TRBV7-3	CASSSVSGRTYNEQFF	TGTGCCAGCAGCTCCGTTAGCGGGAGGACCTACAATGAGCAGTTCTTC
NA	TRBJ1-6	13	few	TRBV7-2	CASRGAMGSPLHF	TGTGCCAGCAGGGGGGCTATGGGTTCACCCCTCCACTTT
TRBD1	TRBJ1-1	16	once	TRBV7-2	CASSPKTGQGGTEAFF	TGTGCCAGCAGCCCCAAGACGGGACAGGGGGGAACTGAAGCTTTCTTT
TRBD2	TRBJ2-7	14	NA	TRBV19	CASSMSGSFYEQYF	TGTGCCAGTAGTATGAGCGGGAGTTTCTACGAGCAGTACTTC
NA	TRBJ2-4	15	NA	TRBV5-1	CASSLFGRSENIQYF	TGCGCCAGCAGCTTGTTTGGGAGATCCGAAAACATTCAGTACTTC
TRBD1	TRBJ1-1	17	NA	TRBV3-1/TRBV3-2	CASSQEGQGVMGTEAFF	TGTGCCAGCAGCCAAGAGGGACAGGGGGTAATGGGCACTGAAGCTTTCTTT
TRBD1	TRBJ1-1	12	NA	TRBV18	CASSGQGVEAFF	TGTGCCAGCTCGGGACAGGGGGTTGAAGCTTTCTTT
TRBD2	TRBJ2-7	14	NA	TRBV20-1	CSASSAGGTYEQYF	TGCAGTGCTAGTTCAGCGGGGGGGACCTACGAGCAGTACTTC
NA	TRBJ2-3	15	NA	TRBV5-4	CASSLDEGVTDTQYF	TGTGCCAGCAGCTTAGACGAGGGTGTCACAGATACGCAGTATTTT
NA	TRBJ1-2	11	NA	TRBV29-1	CSVTDQSSYTF	TGCAGCGTGACAGATCAGTCTAGCTACACCTTC
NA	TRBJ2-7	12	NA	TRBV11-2	CASSLEGGEQYF	TGTGCCAGCAGCTTAGAAGGCGGCGAGCAGTACTTC
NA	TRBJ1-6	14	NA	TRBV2	CASKVEGRNSPLHF	TGTGCCAGCAAGGTAGAGGGTAGGAATTCACCCCTCCACTTT
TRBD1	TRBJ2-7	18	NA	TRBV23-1	CASSPPKDRDRGPGEQYF	TGCGCCAGCAGTCCCCCGAAAGACCGGGACAGGGGGCCTGGGGAGCAGTACTTC
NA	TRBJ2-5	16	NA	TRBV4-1	CASSQGVGAVQETQYF	TGCGCCAGCAGCCAAGGGGTGGGAGCGGTCCAAGAGACCCAGTACTTC
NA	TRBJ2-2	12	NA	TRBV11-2	CASRGAAGELFF	TGTGCCAGCAGGGGGGCGGCCGGGGAGCTGTTTTTT
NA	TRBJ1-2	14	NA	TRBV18	CASSPSRGSSGYTF	TGTGCCAGCTCACCATCACGGGGGAGCTCTGGCTACACCTTC
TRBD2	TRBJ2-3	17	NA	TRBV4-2	CASSRWTSGRLTDTQYF	TGTGCCAGCAGCCGATGGACTAGCGGGAGGCTCACAGATACGCAGTATTTT
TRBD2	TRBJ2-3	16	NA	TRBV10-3	CAISGGLAGYIDTQYF	TGTGCCATCAGTGGCGGACTAGCGGGATACATAGATACGCAGTATTTT
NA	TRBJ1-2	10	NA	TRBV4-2	CASPLRGYTF	TGCGCCAGCCCCCTTCGGGGCTACACCTTC
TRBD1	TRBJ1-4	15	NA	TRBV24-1	CATSDPGQGQEKLFF	TGTGCCACCAGTGATCCCGGACAGGGACAGGAAAAACTGTTTTTT
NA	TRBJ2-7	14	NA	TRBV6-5	CASRWLAQSYEQYF	TGTGCCAGCAGGTGGCTAGCGCAATCCTACGAGCAGTACTTC
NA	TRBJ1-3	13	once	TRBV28	CASRSGSGNTIYF	TGTGCCAGCAGATCGGGTTCTGGAAACACCATATATTTT
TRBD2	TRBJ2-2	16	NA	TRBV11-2	CASSTRTSGYTGELFF	TGTGCCAGCAGCACGCGGACTAGCGGCTACACCGGGGAGCTGTTTTTT
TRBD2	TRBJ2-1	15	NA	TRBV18	CASSPGTSDGNEQFF	TGTGCCAGCTCACCCGGGACTAGCGACGGGAATGAGCAGTTCTTC
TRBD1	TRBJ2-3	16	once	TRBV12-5	CASGLAVGTALDTQYF	TGTGCTAGTGGTTTGGCCGTCGGGACAGCTTTAGATACGCAGTATTTT
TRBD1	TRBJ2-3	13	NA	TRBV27	CASGTGTTDTQYF	TGTGCCTCCGGGACAGGGACGACAGATACGCAGTATTTT
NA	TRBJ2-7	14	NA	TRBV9	CASSATGFSYEQYF	TGTGCCAGCAGCGCGACGGGGTTTAGCTACGAGCAGTACTTC
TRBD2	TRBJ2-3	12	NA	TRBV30	CAWSRGEGTQYF	TGTGCCTGGAGTAGAGGGGAGGGTACGCAGTATTTT
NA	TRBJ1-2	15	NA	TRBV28	CASSSGNRARGGYTF	TGTGCCAGCAGTTCTGGGAACAGGGCTCGCGGCGGCTACACCTTC
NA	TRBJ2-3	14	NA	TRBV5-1	CASSLTSSTDTQYF	TGCGCCAGCAGCTTGACTAGTAGCACAGATACGCAGTATTTT
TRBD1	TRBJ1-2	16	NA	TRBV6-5	CASSYRLDRDMNGYTF	TGTGCCAGCAGTTACCGCCTGGACAGGGATATGAATGGCTACACCTTC
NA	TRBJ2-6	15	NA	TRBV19	CASEIGNAGANVLTF	TGTGCCAGTGAAATCGGGAATGCTGGGGCCAACGTCCTGACTTTC
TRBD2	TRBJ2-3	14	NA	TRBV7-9	CASLAGGPPDTQYF	TGTGCCAGCCTAGCGGGAGGGCCCCCAGATACGCAGTATTTT
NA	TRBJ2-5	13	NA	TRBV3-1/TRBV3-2	CATRGAAQETQYF	TGTGCCACTCGGGGGGCCGCACAAGAGACCCAGTACTTC